One and the same sample provided the 30 T cell receptor beta chains below, sequenced in a study of monozygotic twins with inflammatory bowel disease. TCRdb reprocessed the 5' RACE reads, with one entry per CDR3 protein and no DNA. The sample data list fewer than 150,000 distinct CDR3 sequences. The sequencing sample was made of blood. The receptors were sampled from a human donor with ulcerative colitis or Crohn's disease, or a healthy co-twin of an affected twin (not recorded which).

J is TRBJ2-7 and V is TRBV5-1; without DNA, the TCRdb call of TRBD1 cannot be checked. The CDR3 contains 14 residues. The V gene's germline CDR1 is SGHRS and CDR2 YFSETQ. CDR3 loop: CASSLRDRPYEQYF.

This chain connects TRBV6-1 to TRBJ2-1; no DNA is available, so the TRBD1 call from TCRdb remains unchecked. This CDR3 has 15 residues. The germline V gene has CDR1 MNHNS and CDR2 SASEGT. CDR3 protein: CASSRDRSLGGEQFF.

The chain couples TRBV29-1 to TRBJ2-3; TCRdb outputs TRBD1, but without DNA this stays unchecked. The V gene's germline CDR1 is SQVTM and CDR2 ANQGSEA. The CDR3 has 14 amino acids. This chain's CDR3 is CSMRQGGGTDTQYF.

The chain has TRBV12-3 or TRBV12-4 and TRBJ2-2. The CDR3 contains 12 residues. The CDR3: CASSSNTGELFF.

The gene calls are TRBV5-1 and TRBJ2-2. CDR1 and CDR2 (germline): SGHRS, YFSETQ. This CDR3 region has 13 residues. CDR3 sequence reads: CASSLDGSGELFF.

V and J are TRBV30 and TRBJ2-3; the TCRdb D gene call, TRBD1, has no DNA to confirm it. The germline CDR1 and CDR2 sequences are GTSNPN and SVGIG (reference sequence). The CDR3 consists of 17 residues. The CDR3 loop is CAWSVLLGQGAKDTQYF.

V and J are TRBV5-1 and TRBJ2-6. In germline, CDR1 is SGHRS, CDR2 YFSETQ. There are 14 residues in the CDR3. Here the CDR3 reads CASSSGAGANVLTF.

The chain joins TRBV20-1 to TRBJ1-5. CDR1 is DFQATT and CDR2 is SNEGSKA in the germline V gene (reference sequence). The CDR3 totals 15 residues. CDR3 amino acids: CSARDEGGMNQPQHF.

The chain recombines TRBV10-3 with TRBJ1-4. Germline CDR1 reads ENHRY; CDR2 reads SYGVKD. The CDR3 sequence is 14 residues long. The CDR3: CAISEVQAGEKLFF.

The CDR3 protein is CSAPDNVNTEAFF. This sequence joins TRBV20-1 and TRBJ1-1; the TCRdb call, TRBD1, lacks DNA for checking. The CDR3 totals 13 residues. Germline CDR1 DFQATT, CDR2 SNEGSKA (reference sequence).

CDR3: CASSQSPGAVTEAFF. The chain has TRBV4-1 and TRBJ1-1; TCRdb gives TRBD1 as the D gene, but with no DNA this cannot be confirmed. Per the germline V gene, CDR1 is MGHRA and CDR2 is YSYEKL. The CDR3 length is 15 residues.

The chain carries TRBV20-1 and TRBJ1-1; TCRdb picks TRBD1, but there is no DNA to check that call. Germline V gene sequence: CDR1 DFQATT, CDR2 SNEGSKA (reference sequence). There are 16 residues in the CDR3. CDR3 sequence: CSARDVQGAGGTEAFF.

This sequence joins TRBV18 and TRBJ1-5. The CDR3 consists of 15 residues. Germline V gene lookup returns CDR1 KGHSH and CDR2 LQKENI. Here the CDR3 reads CASSPPHLSNQPQHF.

The chain couples TRBV7-2 to TRBJ2-2; TCRdb's D call of TRBD1 is untestable without DNA. Germline V CDR1 and CDR2: SGHTA, FQGNSA. The CDR3 is 16 amino acids. CDR3 region: CASSWGVGGRTGELFF.

This rearrangement joins TRBV20-1 to TRBJ2-1; the TCRdb D gene call, TRBD2, has no DNA to confirm it. Germline CDR1 and CDR2: DFQATT and SNEGSKA (reference sequence). The CDR3 loop spans 16 amino acids. This CDR3 reads CSARLPSGGLYNEQFF.

CDR3 sequence: CASSGTTVMDTEAFF. The chain links TRBV5-6 to TRBJ1-1; there is no DNA to check the TCRdb D call of TRBD1. This CDR3 has 15 residues. Germline assignment: CDR1 SGHDT and CDR2 YYEEEE.

The CDR3 reads CASNHGTGAAPYEQFF. V gene TRBV5-1 combines with J gene TRBJ2-1; TCRdb proposes TRBD1, but this gene call is untestable without DNA. This CDR3 region has 16 residues. In germline, CDR1 is SGHRS, CDR2 YFSETQ.

The chain uses TRBV7-2 and TRBJ2-1; the TRBD1 assignment by TCRdb is unverifiable without DNA. The CDR3 sequence is 15 residues long. The V gene's germline CDR1 is SGHTA and CDR2 FQGNSA. CDR3 loop: CASSRTAGTGNEQFF.

J is TRBJ2-7 and V is TRBV7-2; TCRdb lists TRBD1, though no DNA is available to test this call. The CDR3 is 13 residues long. CDR1 is SGHTA, CDR2 FQGNSA, per germline. CDR3 protein: CASSLDNRGEQYF. Full variable domain (rest looked up from reference TRBV7-2 and TRBJ2-7): GAGVSQSPSNKVTEKGKDVELRCDPISGHTALYWYRQSLGQGLEFLIYFQGNSAPDKSGLPSDRFSAERTGGSVSTLTIQRTQQEDSAVYLCASSLDNRGEQYFGPGTRLTVT.

The rearrangement joins TRBV12-3 or TRBV12-4 to TRBJ2-1; TCRdb lists TRBD2, though no DNA is available to test this call. This CDR3 contains 13 residues. CDR3 in amino acids: CASSWAGPDEQFF.

The chain employs TRBV20-1 and TRBJ1-2; TCRdb reports TRBD1, a call that lacks DNA to check it against. The CDR3 is 16 amino acids. Germline loops: CDR1 DFQATT, CDR2 SNEGSKA (reference sequence). The CDR3 sequence: CSARDRGKGVNYGYTF.

This rearrangement joins TRBV5-1 to TRBJ1-1. The V gene's germline CDR1 is SGHRS and CDR2 YFSETQ. The CDR3 contains 11 residues. The CDR3 sequence is CASRDGTEAFF.

The rearrangement uses TRBV6-2 or TRBV6-3 and TRBJ1-5; without DNA, the TCRdb call of TRBD1 cannot be checked. This CDR3 contains 16 residues. Germline V gene sequence: CDR1 MNHEY, CDR2 SVGEGT. CDR3 amino acids: CASSYLSGVGNQPQHF.

V is TRBV20-1 and J is TRBJ2-1; checking the TCRdb D call of TRBD1 is not possible without DNA. The CDR3 runs 16 residues. Germline V gene sequence: CDR1 DFQATT, CDR2 SNEGSKA (reference sequence). CDR3 sequence reads: CSARDPLAGGRNEQFF.

This clonotype is labeled medium-sized based on frequency. The J gene is TRBJ1-2, the V gene TRBV29-1; TCRdb proposes TRBD1, but this gene call is untestable without DNA. This CDR3 contains 12 residues. The germline CDR1 and CDR2 sequences are SQVTM and ANQGSEA. The CDR3 spells CSVEWGLGGYTF.

The V and J genes are TRBV20-1 and TRBJ2-7; the TCRdb call, TRBD2, lacks DNA for checking. CDR1 is DFQATT, CDR2 SNEGSKA, per germline (reference sequence). The CDR3 sequence is 16 residues long. CDR3 sequence reads: CSASDQGLANPYEQYF.

The chain combines TRBV10-3 with TRBJ1-1; the TCRdb D gene call, TRBD1, has no DNA to confirm it. The CDR3 runs 14 residues. Germline CDR1 is ENHRY and CDR2 is SYGVKD. CDR3 sequence: CAISGDRRNTEAFF.

The CDR3 sequence: CATSEFTDTQYF. The chain employs TRBV24-1 and TRBJ2-3. The CDR3 has 12 amino acids. Germline assignment: CDR1 KGHDR and CDR2 SFDVKD.

V usage is TRBV6-5 and J usage is TRBJ1-1; lacking DNA, the TRBD1 call made by TCRdb goes unchecked. The length of the CDR3 is 13 residues. Germline CDR1 is MNHEY and CDR2 is SVGAGI. This CDR3 reads CASSYAGKDEAFF.

This chain uses TRBV9 with TRBJ2-3; no DNA is available, so the TRBD1 call from TCRdb remains unchecked. Germline CDR1 is SGDLS and CDR2 is YYNGEE. This CDR3 spans 14 amino acids. CDR3 protein: CASSDRDGTDTQYF.